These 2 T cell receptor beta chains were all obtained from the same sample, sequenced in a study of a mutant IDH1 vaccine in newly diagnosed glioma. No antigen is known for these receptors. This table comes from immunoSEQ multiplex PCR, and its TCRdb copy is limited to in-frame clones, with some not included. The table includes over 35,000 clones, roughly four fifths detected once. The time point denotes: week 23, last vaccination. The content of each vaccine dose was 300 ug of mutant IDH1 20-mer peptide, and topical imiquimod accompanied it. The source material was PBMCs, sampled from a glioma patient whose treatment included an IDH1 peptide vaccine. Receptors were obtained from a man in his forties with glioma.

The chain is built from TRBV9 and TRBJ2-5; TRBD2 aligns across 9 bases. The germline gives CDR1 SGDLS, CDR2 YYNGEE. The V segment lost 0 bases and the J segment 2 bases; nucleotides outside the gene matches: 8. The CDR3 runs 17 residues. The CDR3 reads CASSVDPGGGVQETQYF. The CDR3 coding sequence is TGTGCCAGCAGCGTAGATCCCGGCGGGGGGGTGCAAGAGACCCAGTACTTC.

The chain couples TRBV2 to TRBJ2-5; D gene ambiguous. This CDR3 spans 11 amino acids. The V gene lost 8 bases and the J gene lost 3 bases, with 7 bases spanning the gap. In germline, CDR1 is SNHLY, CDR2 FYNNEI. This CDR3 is CASQIEETQYF. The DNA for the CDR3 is TGTGCCAGCCAGATTGAAGAGACCCAGTACTTC. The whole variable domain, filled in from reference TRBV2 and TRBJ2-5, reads EPEVTQTPSHQVTQMGQEVILRCVPISNHLYFYWYRQILGQKVEFLVSFYNNEISEKSEIFDDQFSVERPDGSNFTLKIRSTKLEDSAMYFCASQIEETQYFGPGTRLLVL.